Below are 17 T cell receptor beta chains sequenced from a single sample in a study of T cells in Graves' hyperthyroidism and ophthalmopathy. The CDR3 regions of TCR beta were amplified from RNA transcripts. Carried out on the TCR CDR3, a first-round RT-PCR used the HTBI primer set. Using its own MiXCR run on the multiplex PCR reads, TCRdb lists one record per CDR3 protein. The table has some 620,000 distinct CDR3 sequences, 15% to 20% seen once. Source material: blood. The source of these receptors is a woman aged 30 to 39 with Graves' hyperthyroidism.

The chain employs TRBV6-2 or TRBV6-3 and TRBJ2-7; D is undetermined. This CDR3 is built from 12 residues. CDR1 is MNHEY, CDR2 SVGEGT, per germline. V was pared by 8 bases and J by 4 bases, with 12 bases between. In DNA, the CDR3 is TGTGCCAGCGCCGAGCCACCTTACGAGCAGTACTTC. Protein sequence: CASAEPPYEQYF.

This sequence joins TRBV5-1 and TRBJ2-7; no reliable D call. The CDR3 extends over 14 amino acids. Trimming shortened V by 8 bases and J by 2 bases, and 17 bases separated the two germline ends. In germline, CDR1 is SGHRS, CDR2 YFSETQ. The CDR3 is CASKFNVDTYEQYF. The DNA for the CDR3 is TGCGCCAGTAAATTCAACGTGGATACCTACGAGCAGTACTTC.

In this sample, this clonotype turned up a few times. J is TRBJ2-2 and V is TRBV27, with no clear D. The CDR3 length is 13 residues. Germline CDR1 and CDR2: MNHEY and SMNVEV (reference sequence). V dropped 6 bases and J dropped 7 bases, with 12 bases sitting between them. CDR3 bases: TGTGCCAGCAGCCTCAAGTTCGGCGGGGAGCTGTTTTTT. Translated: CASSLKFGGELFF.

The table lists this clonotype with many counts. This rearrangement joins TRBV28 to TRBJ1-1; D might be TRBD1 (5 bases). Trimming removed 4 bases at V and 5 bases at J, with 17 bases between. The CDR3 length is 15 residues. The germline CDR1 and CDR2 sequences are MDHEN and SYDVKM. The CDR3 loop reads CASSYRGELKTEAFF. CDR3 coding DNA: TGTGCCAGCAGTTACCGAGGGGAGCTAAAAACTGAAGCTTTCTTT.

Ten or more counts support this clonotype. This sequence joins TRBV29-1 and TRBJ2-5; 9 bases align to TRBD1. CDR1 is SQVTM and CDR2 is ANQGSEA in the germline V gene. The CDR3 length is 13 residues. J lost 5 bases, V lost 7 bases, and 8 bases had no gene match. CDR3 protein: CSGRDRDWETQYF. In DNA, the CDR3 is TGCAGCGGCCGGGACAGGGACTGGGAGACCCAGTACTTC.

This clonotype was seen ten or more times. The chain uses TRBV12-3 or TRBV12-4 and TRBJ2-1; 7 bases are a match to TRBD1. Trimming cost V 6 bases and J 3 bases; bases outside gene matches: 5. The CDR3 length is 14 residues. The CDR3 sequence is CASSGTARYNEQFF. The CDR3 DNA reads TGTGCCAGCAGCGGGACAGCTCGCTACAATGAGCAGTTCTTC.

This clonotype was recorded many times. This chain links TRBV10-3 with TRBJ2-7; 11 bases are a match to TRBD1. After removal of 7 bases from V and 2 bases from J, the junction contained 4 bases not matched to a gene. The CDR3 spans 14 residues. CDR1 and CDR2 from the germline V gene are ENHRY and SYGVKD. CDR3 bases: TGTGCCATCACACCGGGACAGGGGGCCTACGAGCAGTACTTC. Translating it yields CAITPGQGAYEQYF.

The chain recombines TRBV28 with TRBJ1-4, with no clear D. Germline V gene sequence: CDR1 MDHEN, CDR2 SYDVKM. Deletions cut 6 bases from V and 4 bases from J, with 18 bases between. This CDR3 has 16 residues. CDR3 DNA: TGTGCCAGCAGAGGAGGGTCCTGGCGGCTTAATGAAAAACTGTTTTTT. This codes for CASRGGSWRLNEKLFF.

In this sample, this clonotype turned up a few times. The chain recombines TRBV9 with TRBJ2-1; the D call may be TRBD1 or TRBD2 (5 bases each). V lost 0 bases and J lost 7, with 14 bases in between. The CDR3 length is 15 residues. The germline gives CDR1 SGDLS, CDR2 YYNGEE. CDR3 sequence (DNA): TGTGCCAGCAGCGTAGATGGGGGTGCCCTGAATGAGCAGTTCTTC. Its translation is CASSVDGGALNEQFF.

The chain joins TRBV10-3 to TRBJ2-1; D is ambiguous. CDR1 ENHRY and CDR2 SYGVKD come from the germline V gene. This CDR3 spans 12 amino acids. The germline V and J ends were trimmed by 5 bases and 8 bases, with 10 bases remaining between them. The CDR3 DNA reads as TGTGCCATCAGTTTCAGCCCCGATGAGCAGTTCTTC. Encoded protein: CAISFSPDEQFF.

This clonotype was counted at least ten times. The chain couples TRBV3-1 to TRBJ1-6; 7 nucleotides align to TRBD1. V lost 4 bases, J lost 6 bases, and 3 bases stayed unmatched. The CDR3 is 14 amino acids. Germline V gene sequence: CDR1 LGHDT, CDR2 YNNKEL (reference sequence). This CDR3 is CASSRGQINSPLHF. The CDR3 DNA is TGTGCCAGCAGCCGGGGACAGATTAATTCACCCCTCCACTTT.

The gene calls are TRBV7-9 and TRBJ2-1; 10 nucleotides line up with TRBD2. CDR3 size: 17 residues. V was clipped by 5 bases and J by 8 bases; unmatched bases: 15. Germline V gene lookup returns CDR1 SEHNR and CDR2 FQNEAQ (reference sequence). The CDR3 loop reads CASSPKGLAVLGDEQFF. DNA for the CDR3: TGTGCCAGCAGCCCGAAAGGACTAGCGGTTCTCGGGGATGAGCAGTTCTTC.

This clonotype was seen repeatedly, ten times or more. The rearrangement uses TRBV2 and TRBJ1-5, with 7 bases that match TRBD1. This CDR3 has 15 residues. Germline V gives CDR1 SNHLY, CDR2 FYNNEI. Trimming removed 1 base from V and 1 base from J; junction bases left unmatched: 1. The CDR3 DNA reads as TGTGCCAGCAGTGAAGAGGGGGCAAGCAATCAGCCCCAGCATTTT. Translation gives CASSEEGASNQPQHF.

This CDR3 reads CASLRIGSNNEQFF. In DNA form, the CDR3 reads TGTGCCAGCCTAAGAATAGGGTCGAACAATGAGCAGTTCTTC. The chain couples TRBV27 to TRBJ2-1; D gene uncertain. Germline CDR1 is MNHEY and CDR2 is SMNVEV (reference sequence). CDR3 length: 14 amino acids. Trimming took off 8 bases at V and 5 bases at J, with 16 bases between the two ends.

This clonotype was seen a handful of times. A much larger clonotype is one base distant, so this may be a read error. CDR3 loop: CSARVAGGPYEQYF. The CDR3 DNA sequence: TGCAGTGCTAGAGTAGCGGGAGGGCCCTACGAGCAGTACTTC. This chain uses TRBV20-1 with TRBJ2-7, with TRBD2 matching over 11 bases. V shed 1 base and J 2 bases; nucleotides not matched to a gene: 1. CDR3 length: 14 amino acids. Germline V gives CDR1 DFQATT, CDR2 SNEGSKA (reference sequence).

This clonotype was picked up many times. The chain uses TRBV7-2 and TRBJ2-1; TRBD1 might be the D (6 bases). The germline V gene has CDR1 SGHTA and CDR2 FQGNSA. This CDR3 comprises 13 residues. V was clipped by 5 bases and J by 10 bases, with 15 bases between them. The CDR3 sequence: CASSPLRGSEQFF. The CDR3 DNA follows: TGTGCCAGCAGCCCCCTTAGGGGGAGCGAGCAGTTCTTC.

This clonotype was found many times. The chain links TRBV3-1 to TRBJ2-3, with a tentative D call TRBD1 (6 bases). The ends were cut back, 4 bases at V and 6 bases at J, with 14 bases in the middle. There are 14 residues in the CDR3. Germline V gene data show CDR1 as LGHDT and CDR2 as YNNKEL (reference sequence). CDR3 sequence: CASSPYRDGDTQYF. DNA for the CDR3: TGTGCCAGCAGCCCATACAGGGACGGGGATACGCAGTATTTT.